These 24 T cell receptor beta chains originate from one sample sequenced in a study of T cell responses to AZD1222 COVID-19 vaccine. Libraries were prepared by immunoSEQ multiplex PCR; TCRdb keeps only in-frame clonotypes and omits some of them. The table has some 84,000 clones, 80% to 90% seen once. Specimen: peripheral blood, collected on day 0 of AZD1222 vaccination. The receptors shown here come from an adult in good health.

The rearrangement joins TRBV28 to TRBJ2-2; no firm D call. From germline, CDR1 is MDHEN and CDR2 SYDVKM. The length of the CDR3 is 14 residues. Trimming removed 5 bases from V and 5 bases from J, with 12 bases in between. CDR3 sequence: CASSLTPRTGELFF. The CDR3 DNA is TGTGCCAGCAGTCTGACTCCGAGGACCGGGGAGCTGTTTTTT.

The gene calls are TRBV5-1 and TRBJ2-6; no clear D. This CDR3 spans 15 amino acids. CDR1 is SGHRS, CDR2 YFSETQ, per germline. The V gene lost 0 bases and the J gene lost 1 base, with 5 bases spanning the gap. The CDR3 spells CASSLVESGANVLTF. The CDR3, as DNA: TGCGCCAGCAGCTTGGTGGAGTCTGGGGCCAACGTCCTGACTTTC.

J is TRBJ1-1 and V is TRBV5-4; a possible D gene is TRBD1 (6 bases). The V gene lost 0 bases and the J gene lost 6 bases, with 6 bases spanning the gap. CDR1 is SGHNT, CDR2 YYREEE, per germline (reference sequence). The CDR3 runs to 12 residues. The CDR3 sequence is CASSLEGAEAFF. The CDR3 DNA reads TGTGCCAGCAGCTTGGAGGGGGCTGAAGCTTTCTTT.

The chain employs TRBV7-3 and TRBJ2-7; 7 positions match TRBD1. From germline, CDR1 is SGHTA and CDR2 FQGTGA. The J segment lost 2 bases and the V segment lost 5 bases, leaving 6 bases of the junction unmatched. The CDR3 consists of 14 residues. CDR3 DNA sequence: TGTGCCAGCAGCCCTGGGACAGTCCCCTACGAGCAGTACTTC. As protein: CASSPGTVPYEQYF.

This clone rates as medium-sized. This chain uses TRBV11-3 with TRBJ1-6; 8 bases map to TRBD1. The J segment lost 5 bases and the V segment lost 4 bases, leaving 1 base of the junction unmatched. Germline V CDR1 and CDR2: SGHNT, YENEEA. The CDR3 is 14 amino acids. CDR3 sequence reads: CASSSDRDNSPLHF. CDR3 sequence (DNA): TGTGCCAGCAGCTCGGACAGGGATAATTCACCCCTCCACTTT.

This chain uses TRBV6-5 with TRBJ2-4, with TRBD2 matching over 7 bases. CDR1 and CDR2 from the germline V gene are MNHEY and SVGAGI. The junction had 5 bases not matched to a gene; V was cut back by 2 bases and J by 1 base. The CDR3 has 16 residues. This CDR3 is CASSYTREQAKNIQYF. The CDR3 coding sequence is TGTGCCAGCAGTTACACGCGGGAGCAGGCCAAAAACATTCAGTACTTC.

The rearrangement uses TRBV6-4 and TRBJ1-1; 11 bases map to TRBD1. Germline CDR1 is MRHNA and CDR2 is SNTAGT. J was trimmed by 3 bases and V by 10 bases; bases with no gene match: 7. This CDR3 region has 14 residues. CDR3 sequence: CANGQGALDTEAFF. CDR3 nucleotide sequence: TGTGCCAATGGACAGGGGGCTCTCGACACTGAAGCTTTCTTT.

The V call is TRBV7-8, the J call TRBJ2-7; TRBD2 matches at 9 bases. The CDR3 loop spans 13 amino acids. V trimming: 7 bases; J trimming: 7 bases; junction bases outside the gene matches: 8. Per germline, CDR1 SGHVS and CDR2 FQNEAQ. In nucleotides, the CDR3 is TGTGCCAGCAACCAGTTGCGGGGGGGTGAGCAGTACTTC. This gives the protein CASNQLRGGEQYF.

V usage is TRBV7-6 and J usage is TRBJ2-5; 11 bases align to TRBD1. Germline V CDR1 and CDR2: SGHVS, FNYEAQ. The CDR3 length is 17 residues. Losses at the gene ends were 6 bases for V and 7 bases for J; bases not matched to a gene: 16. The CDR3 region has the DNA TGTGCCAGCAGGCGGAGGGGACAGGGGGAGTCATCGGGGACCCAGTACTTC. Protein product: CASRRRGQGESSGTQYF. The variable domain in full, with the rest retrieved from reference TRBV7-6 and TRBJ2-5, is GAGVSQSPRYKVTKRGQDVALRCDPISGHVSLYWYRQALGQGPEFLTYFNYEAQQDKSGLPNDRFSAERPEGSISTLTIQRTEQRDSAMYRCASRRRGQGESSGTQYFGPGTRLLVL.

CDR3 region: CASSQGFRRPSGNEQFF. In DNA form, the CDR3 reads TGTGCCAGCAGCCAAGGCTTTCGACGGCCCTCTGGAAATGAGCAGTTCTTC. The rearrangement joins TRBV3-1 (or the pseudogene TRBV3-2) to TRBJ2-1; no firm D call. This CDR3 region has 17 residues. Trimming removed 1 base from V and 7 bases from J, with 20 bases in between. The V gene's germline CDR1 is LGHDT and CDR2 YNNKEL (reference sequence).

The chain recombines TRBV14 with TRBJ2-3; no clear D. V was shortened by 1 base and J by 0 bases, with 11 bases between the two germline ends. The CDR3 extends over 16 amino acids. Germline V gives CDR1 SGHDN, CDR2 FVKESK. The CDR3 reads CASSQGSHLSTDTQYF. The DNA for the CDR3 is TGTGCCAGCAGCCAAGGGTCCCACCTGAGCACAGATACGCAGTATTTT.

The genes are TRBV5-4 and TRBJ1-2, with D possibly being TRBD1 (5 bases). This CDR3 is 13 amino acids long. In germline, CDR1 is SGHNT, CDR2 YYREEE (reference sequence). Trimming left V 4 bases short and J 7 bases short, with 14 bases between. The CDR3 here is CASSVGGTLGYTF. For the CDR3, the DNA is TGTGCCAGCAGCGTTGGGGGTACTCTTGGCTACACCTTC.

J is TRBJ2-7 and V is TRBV4-2; 13 nucleotides line up with TRBD2. Trimming took 0 bases from V and 4 from J; bases not matched to a gene: 6. The V gene's germline CDR1 is LGHNA and CDR2 YNFKEQ. The CDR3 totals 17 residues. The CDR3 nucleotides are TGTGCCAGCAGCCAAGATGGGACTAGCGGGACCCGATACGAGCAGTACTTC. Its protein is CASSQDGTSGTRYEQYF.

This chain uses TRBV5-4 with TRBJ2-2; D possibly corresponds to TRBD2 (5 bases). V was clipped by 0 bases and J by 4 bases, with 13 bases between them. This CDR3 has 16 amino acids. CDR1 and CDR2 (germline): SGHNT, YYREEE (reference sequence). The CDR3 spells CASSLGPSGPTGELFF. CDR3 bases: TGTGCCAGCAGCTTGGGACCAAGCGGTCCCACCGGGGAGCTGTTTTTT.

V is TRBV2 and J is TRBJ2-3; no clear D. The CDR3 is made up of 12 amino acids. V lost 5 bases to trimming and J lost 4 bases, with 7 bases between them. Germline V gives CDR1 SNHLY, CDR2 FYNNEI. CDR3 DNA sequence: TGTGCCAGCAGTCAAGAGGCAGATACGCAGTATTTT. Amino acids: CASSQEADTQYF.

The J gene is TRBJ2-2, the V gene TRBV11-3, with unresolved D. Deletions cut 5 bases from V and 7 bases from J, with 8 bases between. The CDR3 loop spans 12 amino acids. Germline CDR1 is SGHNT and CDR2 is YENEEA. DNA of the CDR3: TGTGCCAGCAGCCCGCCCGGCGGGGAGCTGTTTTTT. Translated: CASSPPGGELFF.

This clone was observed a single time. The rearrangement uses TRBV6-5 and TRBJ1-2; unclear D gene. Trimming left V 2 bases short and J 4 bases short, with 11 bases between. CDR1 is MNHEY, CDR2 SVGAGI, per germline. The CDR3 spans 14 residues. CDR3 loop: CASSYVGGRYGYTF. Here the CDR3 DNA reads TGTGCCAGCAGTTACGTTGGAGGGCGCTATGGCTACACCTTC.

As regards this clone: Additional DNA sequences in this sample encode the identical CDR3. The CDR3 nucleotides read TGTGCCAGCAGCTTAAATCCGGGTTCCACAGATACGCAGTATTTT. This gives the protein CASSLNPGSTDTQYF. The V and J genes are TRBV7-3 and TRBJ2-3; D ambiguous. The CDR3 contains 15 residues. Germline-derived CDR1 and CDR2 are SGHTA and FQGTGA. V was trimmed by 1 base and J by 2 bases, leaving 10 bases between them.

The V and J genes are TRBV28 and TRBJ2-2; 9 bases match TRBD2. The length of the CDR3 is 17 residues. V dropped 2 bases and J dropped 2; count of bases not matched to a gene: 6. Per germline, CDR1 MDHEN and CDR2 SYDVKM. The CDR3 loop reads CASSLPLSGRNTGELFF. The CDR3 nucleotides are TGTGCCAGCAGTTTACCGCTTAGCGGGAGAAACACCGGGGAGCTGTTTTTT.

This clone was seen a few times. The chain recombines TRBV6-1 with TRBJ1-5; D not certain. CDR1 is MNHNS and CDR2 is SASEGT in the germline V gene. V lost 1 base and J lost 6, with 10 bases in between. This CDR3 has 14 amino acids. CDR3 bases: TGTGCCAGCAGTGAAGTTCTGGGTGGTCAGCCCCAGCATTTT. Protein: CASSEVLGGQPQHF.

This clone occurred once. The chain is built from TRBV3-1 (or the pseudogene TRBV3-2) and TRBJ1-2; D remains unclear. V was shortened by 2 bases and J by 5 bases, with 12 bases between the two germline ends. Germline CDR1 and CDR2: LGHDT and YNNKEL (reference sequence). This CDR3 contains 14 residues. The CDR3 nucleotides read TGTGCCAGCAGCCAAAATGAGGGCAGGTATGGCTACACCTTC. Translating it yields CASSQNEGRYGYTF.

The chain recombines TRBV18 with TRBJ2-7; TRBD2 matches at 16 bases. From germline, CDR1 is KGHSH and CDR2 LQKENI. The ends lost 5 bases at V and 1 base at J; junction bases unmatched: 2. The CDR3 has 16 amino acids. DNA of the CDR3: TGTGCCAGCTCATCGGGACTAGCGGGAGGGTCCTACGAGCAGTACTTC. Translating gives CASSSGLAGGSYEQYF.

V and J are TRBV18 and TRBJ1-5, with 7 bases that match TRBD1. The ends lost 4 bases at V and 2 bases at J; junction bases unmatched: 5. This CDR3 contains 15 residues. In germline, CDR1 is KGHSH, CDR2 LQKENI. The CDR3 nucleotides read TGTGCCAGCTCACAACAGGGGTTGGGCAATCAGCCCCAGCATTTT. Protein product: CASSQQGLGNQPQHF.

The rearrangement links TRBV12-5 to TRBJ2-7, with TRBD2 identical over 12 bases. This CDR3 has 15 amino acids. CDR1 LGHNT and CDR2 FRNRAP come from the germline V gene. With V trimmed by 5 bases and J by 5 bases, 7 bases remained unmatched. The CDR3 DNA reads as TGTGCTAGTGGTCCATGGACTAGCGGGACCGACGAGCAGTACTTC. It is translated as CASGPWTSGTDEQYF.